The clone carrying this TCR beta chain was seen only a few times. Its specificity is unknown. The sample belongs to a study of T-cell memory formation after mild COVID-19. Study-wide results and limits: Nothing showed for sure that second-wave clones peaking on day 37 were SARS-CoV-2 specific.

5'RACE with constant-segment primers yielded barcoded, UMI-tagged TCR alpha and TCR beta cDNA libraries. TCRdb analysed the 5' RACE reads with MiXCR anew, one entry per CDR3 protein. The data show 35,000 to 55,000 distinct CDR3 sequences, less than 9.5% seen once. Germline V gene data show CDR1 as SEHNR and CDR2 as FQNEAQ (reference sequence). CDR3 length equals 16 residues. V was clipped by 1 base and J by 4 bases; unmatched bases: 4. The origin of this receptor is an adult woman who had mild COVID-19 (a few samples of this study predate the infection). Cell type and time point are not known. The material sequenced was PBMCs or a T cell subset sorted from them (not recorded which). The chain combines TRBV7-9 with TRBJ1-1, with 12 positions matching TRBD1. The CDR3 reads CASSLGDRGLRTEAFF. CDR3 in DNA: TGTGCCAGCAGCTTAGGGGACAGGGGGCTGCGCACTGAAGCTTTCTTT. Full variable domain (rest looked up from reference TRBV7-9 and TRBJ1-1): DTGVSQNPRHKITKRGQNVTFRCDPISEHNRLYWYRQTLGQGPEFLTYFQNEAQLEKSRLLSDRFSAERPKGSFSTLEIQRTEQGDSAMYLCASSLGDRGLRTEAFFGQGTRLTVV.